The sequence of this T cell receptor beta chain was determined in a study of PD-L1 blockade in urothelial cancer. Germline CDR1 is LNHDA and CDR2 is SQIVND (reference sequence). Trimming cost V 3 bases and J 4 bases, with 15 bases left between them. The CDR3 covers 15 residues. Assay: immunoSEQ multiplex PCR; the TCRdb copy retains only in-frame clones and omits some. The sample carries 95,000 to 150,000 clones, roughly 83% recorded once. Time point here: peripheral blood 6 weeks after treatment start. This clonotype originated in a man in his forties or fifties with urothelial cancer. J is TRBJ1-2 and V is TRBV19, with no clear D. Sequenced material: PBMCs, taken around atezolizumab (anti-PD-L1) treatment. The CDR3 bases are TGTGCCAGTAGTATCTGGTCTCGGGAAGGCTATGGCTACACCTTC. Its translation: CASSIWSREGYGYTF.